This section outlines one T cell receptor (beta chain) sequence together with its context. Its antigen has not been determined. No much larger clonotype is one base removed from it; base qualities were not supplied. Germline trimming: 3 bases from V, 0 bases from J; junction bases outside gene matches: 3. From the cysteine through the phenylalanine, the CDR3 covers 16 amino acids. Left in the record is the CDR3 DNA by itself, 48 bases read in frame from the first base. CDR1 is given as LNHNV and CDR2 as YYDKDF, both from the germline V gene (reference sequence). This sample was taken from a study of OX40 agonist ivuxolimab in advanced cancers. With respect to the entire study: Ivuxolimab was a fully human IgG2 agonistic monoclonal antibody targeting the costimulatory receptor OX40 (CD134). Intravenous ivuxolimab was administered to patients every 2 weeks at six dose levels: 0.01, 0.1, 0.3, 1.5, 3 and 10 mg/kg. Among the approximately 54 dose-escalation patients, some 20 had hepatocellular carcinoma, roughly 15 melanoma, 9 renal cell carcinoma and 9 head and neck cancer. In the dose-escalation cohort, around four fifths of patients were male, and the mean age was approximately 55 years, with a range of roughly 23 to 85. Patients were allowed to have had prior anti-PD-1, anti-PD-L1 or anti-CTLA-4 therapy, and approximately 39% of the dose-escalation patients had been treated with checkpoint inhibitors. Partial responses were achieved by three dose-escalation patients, of whom one had hepatocellular carcinoma and two had cutaneous melanoma. The purpose of peripheral TCRbeta sequencing was to test whether ivuxolimab changed TCR sequence diversity and led to clonal T-cell expansion. The monotherapy dose-escalation portion (N of about 52 patients) of the phase I ivuxolimab trial is reported in the paper.

For sequencing of the TCRbeta CDR3 region, genomic DNA was extracted from the sorted cells. TCRbeta CDR3 regions were sequenced using the immunoSEQ Assay. Held by TCRdb, this immuneACCESS table contains in-frame sequences only and omits some clones. Under half of the omission traces to an unresolved V gene where checked; the cause of the rest is unknown. Within this sample are 60,000 to 75,000 clones, with roughly nine tenths of them counted one time only. The leading ten clones occupy roughly 15% of the sample. The trial excluded patients who had a history of autoimmune disease or who were on systemic immunosuppression. Peripheral blood for TCR sequencing was collected from all dose cohorts at baseline, on cycle 4 day 1, and on cycle 7 day 1. Samples came from an open-label, multicenter, first-in-human phase I dose-escalation trial of ivuxolimab. Adults with locally advanced or metastatic melanoma, renal cell, hepatocellular, or head and neck squamous cell carcinoma were enrolled in the trial. Before TCR sequencing, CD4+ T cells and CD8+ T cells were sorted from peripheral blood as separate populations.

General conclusions and limits of the study: At doses of 0.1 to 3.0 mg/kg, clonal expansion of both CD4+ and CD8+ T cells in blood was seen between baseline and week 6. Low levels of normalized T-cell clonal expansion were also seen in some nonresponding patients. Antigen specificity was not determined for the clonally expanded peripheral T cells. In the 0.1-3.0 mg/kg groups, partial responders had among the lowest normalized peripheral clonal expansion, particularly in CD8+ T cells. After ivuxolimab, more expanded clones were found on average in CD8+ T cells than in CD4+ T cells.

The source of this sequence is an adult with an advanced solid tumor such as melanoma, head and neck, liver or kidney cancer. The V and J genes are TRBV15 and TRBJ2-3, with 10 bases aligning to TRBD2. The source was CD4+ or CD8+ T cells sorted from blood, collected in a trial of the OX40 agonist ivuxolimab. The DNA sequence follows: TGTGCCACCAGCAGGAAGCGGGAGGGAAGCACAGATACGCAGTATTTT. It translates to CATSRKREGSTDTQYF. The reference TRBV15 and TRBJ2-3 proteins fill in what lies around the CDR3, so the full variable domain reads DAMVIQNPRYQVTQFGKPVTLSCSQTLNHNVMYWYQQKSSQAPKLLFHYYDKDFNNEADTPDNFQSRRPNTSFCFLDIRSPGLGDTAMYLCATSRKREGSTDTQYFGPGTRLTVL.